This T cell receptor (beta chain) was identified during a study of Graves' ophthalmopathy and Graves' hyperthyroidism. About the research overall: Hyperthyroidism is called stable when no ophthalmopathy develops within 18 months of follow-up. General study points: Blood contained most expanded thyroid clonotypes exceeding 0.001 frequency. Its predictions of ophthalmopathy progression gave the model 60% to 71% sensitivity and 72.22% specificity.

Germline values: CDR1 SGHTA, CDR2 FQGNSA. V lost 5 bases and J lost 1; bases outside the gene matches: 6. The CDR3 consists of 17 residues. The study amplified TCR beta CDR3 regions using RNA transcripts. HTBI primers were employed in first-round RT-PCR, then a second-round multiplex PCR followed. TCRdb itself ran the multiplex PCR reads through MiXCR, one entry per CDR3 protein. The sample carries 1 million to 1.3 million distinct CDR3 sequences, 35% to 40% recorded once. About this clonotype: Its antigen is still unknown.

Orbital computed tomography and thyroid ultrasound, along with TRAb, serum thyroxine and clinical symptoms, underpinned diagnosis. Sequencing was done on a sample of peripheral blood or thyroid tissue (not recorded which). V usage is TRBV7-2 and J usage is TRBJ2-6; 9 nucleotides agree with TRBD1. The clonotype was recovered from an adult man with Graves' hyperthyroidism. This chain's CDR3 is CASSRPGTGSGANVLTF. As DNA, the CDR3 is TGTGCCAGCAGCCGCCCCGGGACAGGGTCTGGGGCCAACGTCCTGACTTTC. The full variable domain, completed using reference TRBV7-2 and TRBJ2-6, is GAGVSQSPSNKVTEKGKDVELRCDPISGHTALYWYRQSLGQGLEFLIYFQGNSAPDKSGLPSDRFSAERTGGSVSTLTIQRTQQEDSAVYLCASSRPGTGSGANVLTFGAGSRLTVL.